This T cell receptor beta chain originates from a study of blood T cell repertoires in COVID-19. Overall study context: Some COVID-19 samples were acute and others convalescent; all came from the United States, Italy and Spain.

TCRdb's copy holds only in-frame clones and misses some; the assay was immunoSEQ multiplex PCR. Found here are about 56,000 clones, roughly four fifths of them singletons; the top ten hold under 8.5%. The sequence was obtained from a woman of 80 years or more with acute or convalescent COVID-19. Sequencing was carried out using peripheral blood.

In nucleotides, the CDR3 is TGTGCCAGCCACCGAGCGGGTACAAAAAACATTCAGTACTTC. Translation: CASHRAGTKNIQYF. This rearrangement joins TRBV5-8 to TRBJ2-4; possible D gene TRBD2, 6 bases. V shed 7 bases and J shed 4 bases, with 15 bases lying between them. Germline V gene data show CDR1 as SGHTS and CDR2 as YDEGEE. The CDR3 is 14 amino acids.